Below are 22 T cell receptor beta chains sequenced from a single sample in a study of quantifying T cell responses using KT2 cells. Across the study: RNA was reverse transcribed with TCR alpha and beta constant-region primers.

Each cDNA got a UMI-containing oligo ligated at its 3' end. First-round PCR used three to four cycles and beta primers RC1.1 and RC1.2 covering TRBC1 and TRBC2. Via MiXCR, TCRdb re-called the UMI-ligation and nested PCR reads, giving one row per CDR3 protein. The data show about 32,000 distinct CDR3 sequences, about 7.1% seen once. The sequenced material came from PBMCs spiked with cells of the T cell clone KT2. These receptors all come from a human donor.

This clonotype showed up many times. The chain recombines TRBV12-3 or TRBV12-4 with TRBJ1-1; D gene ambiguous. The CDR3 is made up of 12 amino acids. V lost 3 bases to trimming and J lost 2 bases, with 4 bases between them. The CDR3: CASSFSNTEAFF. Here the CDR3 DNA reads TGTGCCAGCAGTTTTTCCAACACTGAAGCTTTCTTT.

The J gene is TRBJ2-2, the V gene TRBV6-2 or TRBV6-3, with 15 positions matching TRBD2. V lost 5 bases and J lost 2; bases outside the gene matches: 6. CDR1 is MNHEY, CDR2 SVGEGT, per germline. The CDR3 totals 18 residues. The CDR3, as DNA: TGTGCCAGCAGTCGAGGGACTAGCGGGGGGCCTAACACCGGGGAGCTGTTTTTT. Its protein is CASSRGTSGGPNTGELFF.

Here the CDR3 reads CASSPGTVSDEAFF. CDR3 coding DNA: TGCGCCAGCAGCCCGGGGACTGTTAGTGATGAAGCTTTCTTT. This chain connects TRBV4-1 to TRBJ1-1; TRBD1 might be the D (5 bases). Trimming pared 4 bases from V and 7 bases from J, leaving 16 bases between. The CDR3 contains 14 residues. The germline CDR1 and CDR2 sequences are MGHRA and YSYEKL.

This clonotype appeared many times. The chain links TRBV7-6 to TRBJ1-1, with 7 bases fitting TRBD1. The ends lost 2 bases at V and 4 bases at J; junction bases unmatched: 1. The CDR3 sequence is 13 residues long. Per germline, CDR1 SGHVS and CDR2 FNYEAQ. The CDR3, as DNA: TGTGCCAGCAGCTTAAACAGGGGCACTGAAGCTTTCTTT. Amino acid sequence: CASSLNRGTEAFF.

This clonotype appeared a few times. The chain links TRBV14 to TRBJ2-1, with TRBD2 as a possible D gene (5 bases). The germline CDR1 and CDR2 sequences are SGHDN and FVKESK. The V and J ends lost 3 bases and 0 bases respectively, with 12 bases between them. This CDR3 comprises 16 residues. In DNA, the CDR3 is TGTGCCAGCAGCCACGGATGGGAGCCCTCCTACAATGAGCAGTTCTTC. Amino acid sequence: CASSHGWEPSYNEQFF.

By sample fraction, this clonotype is medium-sized. This rearrangement joins TRBV6-4 to TRBJ2-3; a possible D gene is TRBD2 (5 bases). Trimming removed 5 bases from V and 6 bases from J, with 12 bases in between. Germline CDR1 and CDR2: MRHNA and SNTAGT. This CDR3 region has 13 residues. The DNA for the CDR3 is TGTGCCAGCAGTTCTCATGGGGAGGATACGCAGTATTTT. This gives the protein CASSSHGEDTQYF.

This clonotype was detected many times. This chain links TRBV12-3 or TRBV12-4 with TRBJ1-5, with D possibly TRBD1 on 6 matching bases. V lost 8 bases and J lost 5, with 16 bases in between. This CDR3 contains 14 residues. The CDR3 region is CASGPERGDQPQHF. For the CDR3, the DNA is TGTGCCAGCGGACCCGAGAGGGGGGATCAGCCCCAGCATTTT.

This clonotype was seen more than once but under ten times. The chain uses TRBV7-2 and TRBJ2-5; TRBD2 is a possible D gene (6 bases). V shed 1 base and J shed 3 bases, with 12 bases lying between them. Germline CDR1 reads SGHTA; CDR2 reads FQGNSA. The CDR3 is 15 amino acids. CDR3 residues: CASSLVGSSEETQYF. The CDR3 DNA is TGTGCCAGCAGCTTAGTCGGATCTAGCGAAGAGACCCAGTACTTC.

This clonotype showed up many times. The V and J genes are TRBV11-2 and TRBJ2-3; D is uncertain. V lost 5 bases and J lost 2, with 14 bases in between. The CDR3 runs to 15 residues. Per the germline V gene, CDR1 is SGHAT and CDR2 is FQNNGV. CDR3 sequence: CASSPPGPYTDTQYF. CDR3 in DNA: TGTGCCAGCAGCCCACCGGGCCCCTACACAGATACGCAGTATTTT.

This clonotype has a count of ten or more. The rearrangement joins TRBV29-1 to TRBJ2-1; 8 bases line up with TRBD1. This CDR3 has 14 residues. With V trimmed by 6 bases and J by 3 bases, 7 bases remained unmatched. Germline V gene data show CDR1 as SQVTM and CDR2 as ANQGSEA. The CDR3, as DNA: TGCAGCGTAGACAGGGGAAACCTCTACAATGAGCAGTTCTTC. This gives the protein CSVDRGNLYNEQFF.

This chain connects TRBV7-2 to TRBJ2-1, with D perhaps being TRBD1 or TRBD2 (5 bases each). V gave up 10 bases and J gave up 13 bases, with 20 bases separating them. Germline-derived CDR1 and CDR2 are SGHTA and FQGNSA. This CDR3 is 12 amino acids long. The CDR3 DNA reads TGTGCCACCGGGGCCTCCCTCGGCAAACAGTTCTTC. As protein: CATGASLGKQFF.

This clonotype came up a few times. This chain connects TRBV19 to TRBJ1-1; 8 positions match TRBD1. The CDR3 extends over 15 amino acids. The J segment lost 3 bases and the V segment lost 7 bases, leaving 10 bases of the junction unmatched. Germline loops: CDR1 LNHDA, CDR2 SQIVND (reference sequence). The CDR3 is CASTRTGFADTEAFF. The CDR3 nucleotides are TGTGCCAGTACCAGGACAGGGTTCGCCGACACTGAAGCTTTCTTT. Based on the CDR3 plus reference TRBV19 and TRBJ1-1, the full variable domain is DGGITQSPKYLFRKEGQNVTLSCEQNLNHDAMYWYRQDPGQGLRLIYYSQIVNDFQKGDIAEGYSVSREKKESFPLTVTSAQKNPTAFYLCASTRTGFADTEAFFGQGTRLTVV.

The V and J genes are TRBV4-2 and TRBJ1-2; unclear D gene. This CDR3 is built from 15 residues. Trimming took off 5 bases at V and 7 bases at J, with 20 bases between the two ends. Looked up from germline, CDR1 is LGHNA and CDR2 is YNFKEQ. CDR3 DNA: TGTGCCAGCAGCTCACCCGGTTTAGCGACGTTTGGCTACACCTTC. It is translated as CASSSPGLATFGYTF.

To note about this clonotype: A single base separates this from a much larger clone, so it may be a read error. The chain links TRBV29-1 to TRBJ1-2; D is undetermined. CDR3 size: 13 residues. In germline, CDR1 is SQVTM, CDR2 ANQGSEA. V was cut by 3 bases and J by 8 bases, with 16 bases left in between. The CDR3 DNA follows: TGCAGCGTTGACCACCGAATTGTGGGGGGCTACACCTTC. Translation: CSVDHRIVGGYTF.

The table lists this clonotype with a few counts. The V and J genes are TRBV6-2 or TRBV6-3 and TRBJ2-3; TRBD2 matches 7 bases. After removal of 6 bases from V and 5 bases from J, the junction contained 20 bases not matched to a gene. Looked up from germline, CDR1 is MNHEY and CDR2 is SVGEGT. The CDR3 length is 18 residues. This CDR3 reads CASSPFAATSWLGDTQYF. As DNA, the CDR3 is TGTGCCAGCAGCCCCTTCGCCGCGACTAGCTGGTTGGGAGATACGCAGTATTTT.

This clonotype was seen ten or more times. The V gene is TRBV6-1, the J gene TRBJ2-7; 7 bases map to TRBD1. There are 14 residues in the CDR3. The V gene's germline CDR1 is MNHNS and CDR2 SASEGT. With 7 bases clipped from V and 2 bases from J, the junction kept 8 bases outside the gene matches. The CDR3 reads CASTHRDSAYEQYF. The CDR3 nucleotides are TGTGCCAGCACTCATAGGGACAGCGCCTACGAGCAGTACTTC.

There are many counts of this clonotype. V gene TRBV5-1 combines with J gene TRBJ1-1, with 7 positions matching TRBD1. This CDR3 has 14 amino acids. V was pared by 3 bases and J by 1 base, with 3 bases of the junction left unmatched. The V gene's germline CDR1 is SGHRS and CDR2 YFSETQ. The CDR3 nucleotides read TGCGCCAGCAGCTCCGGACAGGCGAACACTGAAGCTTTCTTT. This codes for CASSSGQANTEAFF.

In this sample, this clonotype turned up a few times. The chain couples TRBV5-1 to TRBJ2-4; 7 nucleotides line up with TRBD2. Germline CDR1 reads SGHRS; CDR2 reads YFSETQ. The CDR3 is made up of 17 amino acids. The junction had 8 bases not matched to a gene; V was cut back by 1 base and J by 1 base. The chain's CDR3 is CASSLKSGTGAKNIQYF. CDR3 DNA: TGCGCCAGCAGCTTGAAAAGCGGGACGGGGGCCAAAAACATTCAGTACTTC.

The V gene is TRBV7-6, the J gene TRBJ2-7; D is unclear. Per the germline V gene, CDR1 is SGHVS and CDR2 is FNYEAQ. Trimming shortened V by 4 bases and J by 3 bases, and 10 bases separated the two germline ends. The CDR3 length is 13 residues. CDR3 nucleotide sequence: TGTGCCAGCAGCTCGCTCGACGGCTACGAGCAGTACTTC. This encodes CASSSLDGYEQYF.

In this sample, this clonotype turned up once. This may arise from a read error, as a much more abundant clone is one base away. The CDR3 ends on some other residue instead of the conserved phenylalanine or tryptophan, so this is likely a read error. The CDR3 nucleotides are TGTGCCAGCAGTGAGGACAGGTCCTACGAGCAGTACTTA. It is translated as CASSEDRSYEQYL. The chain employs TRBV2 and TRBJ2-7; 7 nucleotides line up with TRBD1. This CDR3 comprises 13 residues. Per germline, CDR1 SNHLY and CDR2 FYNNEI. The J segment lost 1 base and the V segment lost 3 bases, leaving 0 bases of the junction unmatched.

At least ten counts were recorded for this clonotype. The chain carries TRBV7-9 and TRBJ1-5, with 9 bases matching TRBD1. This CDR3 has 16 residues. CDR1 and CDR2 (germline): SEHNR, FQNEAQ (reference sequence). J was trimmed by 1 base and V by 5 bases; bases with no gene match: 6. CDR3 sequence reads: CASSLRTGVSNQPQHF. DNA for the CDR3: TGTGCCAGCAGCCTTCGGACAGGGGTGAGCAATCAGCCCCAGCATTTT.

This clonotype was counted ten times or more. The chain has TRBV7-8 and TRBJ2-2; 10 nucleotides align to TRBD2. V lost 2 bases and J lost 5; bases outside the gene matches: 11. The germline CDR1 and CDR2 sequences are SGHVS and FQNEAQ. The CDR3 consists of 18 residues. CDR3 amino acids: CASSLTLGSGRGTGELFF. Written as DNA, the CDR3 is TGTGCCAGCAGCTTAACGCTTGGAAGCGGGAGGGGTACCGGGGAGCTGTTTTTT.